This section outlines one TCR beta chain sequence together with its context. This entry is derived from a study of blood T cells in healthy people across ages. A sample-barcoded 5' primer and a J-beta primer mix were used in a second PCR of about 7 to 12 cycles. TCRdb fed the 5' RACE reads into MiXCR, producing one record per CDR3 protein. This table has about 940,000 distinct CDR3 sequences, around 48% appearing once. Germline CDR1 reads LGHNA; CDR2 reads YSLEER. V shed 0 bases and J shed 5 bases, with 10 bases lying between them. This CDR3 has 14 amino acids. The sample consisted of blood. This clonotype was sampled from a man aged 25 to 40 in good health. The gene calls are TRBV4-3 and TRBJ1-2; weak D call: TRBD1 (6 bases). In DNA, the CDR3 is TGCGCCAGCAGCCAAGACCACACAGGGTATGGCTACACCTTC. Translating it yields CASSQDHTGYGYTF.